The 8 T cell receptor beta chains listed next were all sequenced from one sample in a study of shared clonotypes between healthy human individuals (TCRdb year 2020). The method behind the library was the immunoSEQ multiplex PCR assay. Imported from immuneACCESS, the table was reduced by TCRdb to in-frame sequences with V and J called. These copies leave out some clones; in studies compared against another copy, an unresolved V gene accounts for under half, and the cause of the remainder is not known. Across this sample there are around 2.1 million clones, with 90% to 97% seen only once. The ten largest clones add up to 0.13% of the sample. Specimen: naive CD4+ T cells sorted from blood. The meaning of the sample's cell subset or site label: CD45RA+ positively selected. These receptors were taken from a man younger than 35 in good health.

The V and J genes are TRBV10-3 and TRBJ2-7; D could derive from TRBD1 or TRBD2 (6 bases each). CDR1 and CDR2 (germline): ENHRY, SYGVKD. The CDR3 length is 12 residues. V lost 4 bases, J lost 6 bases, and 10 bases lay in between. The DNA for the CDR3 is TGTGCCATCAGTGGAGGGGGAGGCGAGCAGTACTTC. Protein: CAISGGGGEQYF.

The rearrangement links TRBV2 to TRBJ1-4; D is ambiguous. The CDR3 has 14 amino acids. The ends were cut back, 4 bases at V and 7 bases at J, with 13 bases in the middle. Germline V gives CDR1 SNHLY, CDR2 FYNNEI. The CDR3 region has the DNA TGTGCCAGCAGTGTGGCCAGAGCCGGTGAAAAACTGTTTTTT. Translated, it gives CASSVARAGEKLFF.

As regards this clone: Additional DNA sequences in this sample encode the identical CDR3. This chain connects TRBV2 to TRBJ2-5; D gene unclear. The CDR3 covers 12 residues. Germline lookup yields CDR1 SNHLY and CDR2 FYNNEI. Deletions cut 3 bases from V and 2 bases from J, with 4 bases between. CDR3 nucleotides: TGTGCCAGCAGTGAGAGGCAAGAGACCCAGTACTTC. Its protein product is CASSERQETQYF.

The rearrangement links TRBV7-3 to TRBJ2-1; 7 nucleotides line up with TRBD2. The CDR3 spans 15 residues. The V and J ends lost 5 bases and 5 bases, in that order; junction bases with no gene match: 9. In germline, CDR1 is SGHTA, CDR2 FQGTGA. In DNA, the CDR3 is TGTGCCAGCAGCCCACTAGCGAAGGGGAACAATGAGCAGTTCTTC. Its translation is CASSPLAKGNNEQFF.

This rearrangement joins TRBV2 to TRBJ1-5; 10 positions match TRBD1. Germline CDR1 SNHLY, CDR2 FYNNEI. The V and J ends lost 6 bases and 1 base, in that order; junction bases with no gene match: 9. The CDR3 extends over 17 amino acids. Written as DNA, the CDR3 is TGTGCCAGCAGGGCAGACAGGGGGCGGTTAAGCAATCAGCCCCAGCATTTT. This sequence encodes CASRADRGRLSNQPQHF.

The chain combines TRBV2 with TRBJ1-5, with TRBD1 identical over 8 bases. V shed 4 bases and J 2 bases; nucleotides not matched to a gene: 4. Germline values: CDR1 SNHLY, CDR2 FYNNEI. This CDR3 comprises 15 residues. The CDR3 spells CASSATGGGNQPQHF. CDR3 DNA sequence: TGTGCCAGCAGTGCAACAGGGGGTGGCAATCAGCCCCAGCATTTT. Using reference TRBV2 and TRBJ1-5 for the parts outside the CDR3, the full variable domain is EPEVTQTPSHQVTQMGQEVILRCVPISNHLYFYWYRQILGQKVEFLVSFYNNEISEKSEIFDDQFSVERPDGSNFTLKIRSTKLEDSAMYFCASSATGGGNQPQHFGDGTRLSIL.

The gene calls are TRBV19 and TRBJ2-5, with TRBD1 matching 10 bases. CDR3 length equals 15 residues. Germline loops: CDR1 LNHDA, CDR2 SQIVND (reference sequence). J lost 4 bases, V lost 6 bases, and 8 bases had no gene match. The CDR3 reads CASRGGQGLGETQYF. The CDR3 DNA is TGTGCCAGTAGAGGGGGACAGGGGTTAGGAGAGACCCAGTACTTC.

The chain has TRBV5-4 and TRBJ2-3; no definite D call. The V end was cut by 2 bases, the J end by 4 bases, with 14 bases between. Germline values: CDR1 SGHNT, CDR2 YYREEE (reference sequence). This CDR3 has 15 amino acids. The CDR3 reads CASSFDPIGADTQYF. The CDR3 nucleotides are TGTGCCAGCAGCTTCGACCCTATCGGCGCAGATACGCAGTATTTT.